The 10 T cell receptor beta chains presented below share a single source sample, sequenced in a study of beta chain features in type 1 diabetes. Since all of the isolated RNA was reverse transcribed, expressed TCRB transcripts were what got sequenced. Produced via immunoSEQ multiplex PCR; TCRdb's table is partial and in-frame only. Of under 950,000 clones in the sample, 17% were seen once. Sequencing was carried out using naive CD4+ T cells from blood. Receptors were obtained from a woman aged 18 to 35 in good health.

Here the CDR3 DNA reads TGTGCCAGCTCCCAGAGATTCACAGATACGCAGTATTTT. This encodes CASSQRFTDTQYF. This chain uses TRBV18 with TRBJ2-3, with D unresolved. Trimming removed 6 bases from V and 2 bases from J, with 9 bases in between. The CDR3 length is 13 residues. Germline CDR1 reads KGHSH; CDR2 reads LQKENI.

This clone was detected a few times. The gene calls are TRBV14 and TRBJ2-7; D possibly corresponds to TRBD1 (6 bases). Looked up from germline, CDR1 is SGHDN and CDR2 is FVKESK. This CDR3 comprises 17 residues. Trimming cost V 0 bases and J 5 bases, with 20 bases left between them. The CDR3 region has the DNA TGTGCCAGCAGCCAAGAGTCGTGGGGGCAGGGGCGCGACGAGCAGTACTTC. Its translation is CASSQESWGQGRDEQYF.

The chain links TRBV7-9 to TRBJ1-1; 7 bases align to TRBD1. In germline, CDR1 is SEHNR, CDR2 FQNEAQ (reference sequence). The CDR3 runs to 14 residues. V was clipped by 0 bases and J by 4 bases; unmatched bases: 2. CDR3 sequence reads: CASSLAGQVTEAFF. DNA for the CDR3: TGTGCCAGCAGCTTAGCCGGACAGGTCACTGAAGCTTTCTTT. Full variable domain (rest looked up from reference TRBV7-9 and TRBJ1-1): DTGVSQNPRHKITKRGQNVTFRCDPISEHNRLYWYRQTLGQGPEFLTYFQNEAQLEKSRLLSDRFSAERPKGSFSTLEIQRTEQGDSAMYLCASSLAGQVTEAFFGQGTRLTVV.

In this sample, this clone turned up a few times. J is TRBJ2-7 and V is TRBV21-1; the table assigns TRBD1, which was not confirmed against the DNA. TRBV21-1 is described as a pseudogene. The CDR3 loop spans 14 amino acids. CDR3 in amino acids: CASSKGADSYEQYF. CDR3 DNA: TGTGCCAGCAGCAAAGGGGCAGATTCCTACGAGCAGTACTTC.

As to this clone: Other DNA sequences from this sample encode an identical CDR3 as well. CDR3 sequence reads: CASSLTGSDTQYF. The CDR3 nucleotides are TGTGCCAGCAGCTTAACGGGATCGGATACGCAGTATTTT. The V call is TRBV7-3, the J call TRBJ2-3; no firm D call. Looked up from germline, CDR1 is SGHTA and CDR2 is FQGTGA. The CDR3 sequence is 13 residues long. V was pared by 0 bases and J by 6 bases, with 7 bases between.

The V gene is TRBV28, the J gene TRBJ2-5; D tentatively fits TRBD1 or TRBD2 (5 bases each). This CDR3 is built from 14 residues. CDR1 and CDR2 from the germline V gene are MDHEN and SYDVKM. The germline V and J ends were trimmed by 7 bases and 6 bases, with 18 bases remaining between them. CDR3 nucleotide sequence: TGTGCCAGCACCCCCGGGGCGGGCCGGAAGACCCAGTACTTC. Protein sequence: CASTPGAGRKTQYF.

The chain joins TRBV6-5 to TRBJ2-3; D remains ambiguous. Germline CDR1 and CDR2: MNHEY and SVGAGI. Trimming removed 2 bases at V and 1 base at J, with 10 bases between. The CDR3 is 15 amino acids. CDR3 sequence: CASSYSALRTDTQYF. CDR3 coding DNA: TGTGCCAGCAGTTACAGCGCCCTCCGCACAGATACGCAGTATTTT.

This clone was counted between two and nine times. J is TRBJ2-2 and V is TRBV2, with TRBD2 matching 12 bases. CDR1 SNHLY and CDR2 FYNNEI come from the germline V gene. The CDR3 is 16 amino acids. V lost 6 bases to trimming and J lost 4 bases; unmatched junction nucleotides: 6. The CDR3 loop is CASSVELAGGTGELFF. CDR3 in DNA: TGTGCCAGCAGCGTCGAACTAGCGGGAGGCACCGGGGAGCTGTTTTTT.

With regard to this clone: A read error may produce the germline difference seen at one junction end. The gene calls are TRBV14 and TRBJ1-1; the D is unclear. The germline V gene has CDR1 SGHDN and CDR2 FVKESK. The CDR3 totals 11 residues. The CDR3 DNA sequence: TGTGCCAGCAGCCAGGGTTTTAGCCGGAACTTT. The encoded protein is CASSQGFSRNF.

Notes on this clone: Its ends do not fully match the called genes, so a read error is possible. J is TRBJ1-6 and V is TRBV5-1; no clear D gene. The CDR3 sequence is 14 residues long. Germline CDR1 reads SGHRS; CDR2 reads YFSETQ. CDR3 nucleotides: TGCGCCAGCAGCTCCTACTCCTCTAATTCACCCCTCCACTTT. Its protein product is CASSSYSSNSPLHF.